This TCR beta chain was obtained from a study of monozygotic twins with inflammatory bowel disease. This CDR3 is 14 amino acids long. From germline, CDR1 is MNHNY and CDR2 SVGAGI (reference sequence). TCRalpha and TCRbeta cDNA went through two nested PCRs of roughly 15 and 9 cycles. TCRdb reprocessed the 5' RACE reads and stores each CDR3 protein as one record, lacking DNA. Its table lists 300,000 to 350,000 distinct CDR3 sequences. The sequencing sample was made of blood. The TCR sequence derives from a human donor with ulcerative colitis or Crohn's disease, or a healthy co-twin of an affected twin (not recorded which). The chain recombines TRBV6-6 with TRBJ2-3; the TCRdb call, TRBD2, lacks DNA for checking. This CDR3 reads CASSWESDTDTQYF.